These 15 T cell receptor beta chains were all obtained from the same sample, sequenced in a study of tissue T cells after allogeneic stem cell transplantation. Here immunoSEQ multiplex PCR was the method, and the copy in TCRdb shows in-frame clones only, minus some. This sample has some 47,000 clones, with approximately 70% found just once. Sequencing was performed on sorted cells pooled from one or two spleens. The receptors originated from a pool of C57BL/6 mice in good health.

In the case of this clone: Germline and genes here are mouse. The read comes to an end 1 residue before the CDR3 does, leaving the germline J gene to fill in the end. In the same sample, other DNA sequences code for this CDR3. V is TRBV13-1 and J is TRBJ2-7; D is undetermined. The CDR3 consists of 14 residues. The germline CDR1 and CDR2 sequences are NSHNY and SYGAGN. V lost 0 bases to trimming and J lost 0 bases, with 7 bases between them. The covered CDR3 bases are TGTGCCAGCAGTGATGAGGGCAGCTCCTATGAACAGTAC. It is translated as CASSDEGSSYEQY. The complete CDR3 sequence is CASSDEGSSYEQYF.

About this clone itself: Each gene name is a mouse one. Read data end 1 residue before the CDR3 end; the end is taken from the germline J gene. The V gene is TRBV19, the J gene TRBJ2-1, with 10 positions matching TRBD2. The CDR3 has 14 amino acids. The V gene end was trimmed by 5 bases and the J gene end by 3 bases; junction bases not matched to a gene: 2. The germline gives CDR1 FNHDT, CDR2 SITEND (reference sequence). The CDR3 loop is CASRHWGGYAEQFF. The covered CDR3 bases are TGTGCCAGCAGGCACTGGGGGGGCTATGCTGAGCAGTTC.

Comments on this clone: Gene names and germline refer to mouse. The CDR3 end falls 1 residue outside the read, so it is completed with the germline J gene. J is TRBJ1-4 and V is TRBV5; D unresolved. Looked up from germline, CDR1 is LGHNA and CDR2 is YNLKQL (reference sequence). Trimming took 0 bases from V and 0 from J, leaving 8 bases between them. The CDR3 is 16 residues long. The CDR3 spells CASSQDYRISNERLFF. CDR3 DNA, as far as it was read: TGTGCCAGCAGCCAAGATTACAGAATTTCCAACGAAAGATTATTT.

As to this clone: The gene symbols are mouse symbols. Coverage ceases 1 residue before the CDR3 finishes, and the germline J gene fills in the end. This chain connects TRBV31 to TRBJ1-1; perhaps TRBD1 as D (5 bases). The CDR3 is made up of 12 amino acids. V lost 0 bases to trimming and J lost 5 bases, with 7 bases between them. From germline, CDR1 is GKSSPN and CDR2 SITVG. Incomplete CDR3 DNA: TGTGCCTGGAGTCTGGGGCAAACAGAAGTCTTC. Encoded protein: CAWSLGQTEVF. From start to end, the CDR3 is CAWSLGQTEVFF. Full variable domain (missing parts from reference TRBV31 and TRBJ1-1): AQTIHQWPVAEIKAVGSPLSLGCTIKGKSSPNLYWYWQATGGTLQQLFYSITVGQVESVVQLNLSASRPKDDQFILSTEKLLLSHSGFYLCAWSLGQTEVFFGKGTRLTVV.

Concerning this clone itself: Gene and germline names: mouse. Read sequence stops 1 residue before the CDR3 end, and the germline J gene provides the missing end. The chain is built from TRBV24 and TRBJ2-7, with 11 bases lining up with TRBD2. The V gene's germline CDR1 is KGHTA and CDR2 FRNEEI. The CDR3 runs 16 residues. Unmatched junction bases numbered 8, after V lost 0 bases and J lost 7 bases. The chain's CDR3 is CASSLYVTGGALEQYF. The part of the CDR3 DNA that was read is TGTGCCAGCAGTCTGTATGTCACTGGGGGGGCGCTAGAACAGTAC.

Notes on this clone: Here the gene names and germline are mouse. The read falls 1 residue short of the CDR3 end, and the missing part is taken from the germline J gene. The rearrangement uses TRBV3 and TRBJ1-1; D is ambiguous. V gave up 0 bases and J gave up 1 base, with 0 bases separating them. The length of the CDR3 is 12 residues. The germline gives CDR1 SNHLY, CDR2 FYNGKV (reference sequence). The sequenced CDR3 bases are TGTGCCAGCAGCTTAGCGAACACAGAAGTCTTC. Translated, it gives CASSLANTEVF. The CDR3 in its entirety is CASSLANTEVFF.

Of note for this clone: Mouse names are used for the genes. The CDR3 bases that were read are TGTGCCAGCAGCCGGGACAGGGGAGTCTTC. Translating it yields CASSRDRGVF. The CDR3 in full is CASSRDRGVFF. The chain uses TRBV5 and TRBJ1-1; 10 bases match TRBD1. The DNA ends 1 residue before the CDR3 does, and the rest of the CDR3 is filled in from the germline J gene. The CDR3 sequence is 11 residues long. CDR1 and CDR2 from the germline V gene are LGHNA and YNLKQL (reference sequence). The trim removed 4 bases at V and 10 bases at J, leaving 0 bases unmatched.

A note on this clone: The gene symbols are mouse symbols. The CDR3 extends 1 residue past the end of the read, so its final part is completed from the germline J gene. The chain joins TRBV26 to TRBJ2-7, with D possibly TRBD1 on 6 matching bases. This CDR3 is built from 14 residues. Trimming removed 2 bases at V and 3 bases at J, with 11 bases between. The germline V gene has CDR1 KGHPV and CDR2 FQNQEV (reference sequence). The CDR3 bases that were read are TGTGCCAGCAGTCTGGGTCAGGGGATCTATGAACAGTAC. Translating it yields CASSLGQGIYEQY. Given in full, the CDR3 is CASSLGQGIYEQYF.

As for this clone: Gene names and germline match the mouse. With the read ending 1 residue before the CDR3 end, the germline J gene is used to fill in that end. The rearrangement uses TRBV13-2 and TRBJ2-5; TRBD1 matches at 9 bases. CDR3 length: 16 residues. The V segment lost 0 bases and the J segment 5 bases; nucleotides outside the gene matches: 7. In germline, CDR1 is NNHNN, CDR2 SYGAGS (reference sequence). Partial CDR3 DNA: TGTGCCAGCGGTGATGGGACAGGGGAGATTGGAGACACCCAGTAC. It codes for CASGDGTGEIGDTQY. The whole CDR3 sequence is CASGDGTGEIGDTQYF.

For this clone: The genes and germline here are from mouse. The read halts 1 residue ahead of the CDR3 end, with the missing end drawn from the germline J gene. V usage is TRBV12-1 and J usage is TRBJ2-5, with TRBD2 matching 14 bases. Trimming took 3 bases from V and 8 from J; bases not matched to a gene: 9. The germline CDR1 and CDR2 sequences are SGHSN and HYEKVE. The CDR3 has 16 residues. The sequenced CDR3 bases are TGTGCCAGCTCTACGCGGGACTGGGGGGGCGCCGGCACCCAGTAC. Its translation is CASSTRDWGGAGTQY. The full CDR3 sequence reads CASSTRDWGGAGTQYF. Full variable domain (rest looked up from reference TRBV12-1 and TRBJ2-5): DSGVVQSPRHIIKEKGGRSVLTCIPISGHSNVVWYQQTLGKELKFLIQHYEKVERDKGFLPSRFSVQQFDDYHSEMNMSALELEDSAMYFCASSTRDWGGAGTQYFGPGTRLLVL.

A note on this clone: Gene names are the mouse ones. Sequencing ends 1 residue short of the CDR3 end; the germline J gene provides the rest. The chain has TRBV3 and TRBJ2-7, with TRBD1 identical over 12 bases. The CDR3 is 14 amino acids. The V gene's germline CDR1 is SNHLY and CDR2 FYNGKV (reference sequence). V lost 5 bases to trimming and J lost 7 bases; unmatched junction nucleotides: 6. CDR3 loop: CASSPGTGGGEQYF. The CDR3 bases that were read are TGTGCCAGCAGCCCCGGGACAGGGGGCGGCGAACAGTAC.

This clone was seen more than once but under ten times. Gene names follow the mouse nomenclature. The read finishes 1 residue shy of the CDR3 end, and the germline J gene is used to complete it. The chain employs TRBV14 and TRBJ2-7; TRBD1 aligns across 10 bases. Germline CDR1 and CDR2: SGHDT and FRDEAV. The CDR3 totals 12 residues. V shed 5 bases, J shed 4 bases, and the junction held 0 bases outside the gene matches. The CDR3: CASRGQGYEQYF. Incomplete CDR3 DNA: TGTGCCAGCAGGGGACAGGGGTATGAACAGTAC.

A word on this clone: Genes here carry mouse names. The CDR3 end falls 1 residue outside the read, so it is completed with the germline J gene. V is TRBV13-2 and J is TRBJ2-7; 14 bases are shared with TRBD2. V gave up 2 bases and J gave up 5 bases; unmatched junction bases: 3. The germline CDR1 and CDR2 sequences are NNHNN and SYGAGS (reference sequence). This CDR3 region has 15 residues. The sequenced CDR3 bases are TGTGCCAGCGGTGAGGGGACTGGGGGGGCGCATGAACAGTAC. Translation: CASGEGTGGAHEQY. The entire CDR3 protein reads CASGEGTGGAHEQYF.

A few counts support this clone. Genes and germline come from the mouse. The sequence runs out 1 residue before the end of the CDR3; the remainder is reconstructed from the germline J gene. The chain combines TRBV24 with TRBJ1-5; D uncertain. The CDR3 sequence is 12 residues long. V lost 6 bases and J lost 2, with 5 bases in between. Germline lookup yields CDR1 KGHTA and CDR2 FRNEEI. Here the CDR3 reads CASRTDNQAPLF. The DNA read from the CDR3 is TGTGCCAGCAGGACGGACAACCAGGCTCCGCTT.

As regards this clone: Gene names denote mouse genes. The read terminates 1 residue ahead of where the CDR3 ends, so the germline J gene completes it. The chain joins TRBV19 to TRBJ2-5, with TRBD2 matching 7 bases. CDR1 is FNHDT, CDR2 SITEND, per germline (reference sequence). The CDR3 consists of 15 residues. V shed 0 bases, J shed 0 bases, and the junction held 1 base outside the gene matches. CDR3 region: CASSIAWGNQDTQYF. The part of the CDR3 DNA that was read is TGTGCCAGCAGTATAGCCTGGGGGAACCAAGACACCCAGTAC.